This passage covers 25 T cell receptor beta chains from one sample sequenced in a study of blood T cells in healthy people across ages. A second 7 to 11 cycle PCR used barcoded and J-beta primers. TCRdb redid the calling of the 5' RACE reads with MiXCR, one entry per CDR3 protein. This sample has 780,000 or so distinct CDR3 sequences, with roughly 56% found just once. Sequencing was carried out using blood. These receptors were collected from a man in his forties or fifties in good health.

The chain employs TRBV28 and TRBJ1-2; perhaps TRBD1 as D (6 bases). CDR1 MDHEN and CDR2 SYDVKM come from the germline V gene. V was pared by 3 bases and J by 7 bases, with 18 bases between. The CDR3 totals 15 residues. DNA for the CDR3: TGTGCCAGCAGTTTGGGTTCGGGGGCGCTTGGTGGCTACACCTTC. The encoded protein is CASSLGSGALGGYTF.

This clonotype was counted between two and nine times. This chain joins TRBV7-2 and TRBJ1-4, with 10 bases aligning to TRBD1. Unmatched junction bases numbered 10, after V lost 1 base and J lost 8 bases. Germline V gene lookup returns CDR1 SGHTA and CDR2 FQGNSA. The CDR3 is 17 residues long. CDR3 in amino acids: CASSLGQGAIPREKLFF. The DNA of the CDR3 is TGTGCCAGCAGCTTAGGACAGGGGGCCATACCGCGGGAAAAACTGTTTTTT. The entire variable domain, with the rest obtained from reference TRBV7-2 and TRBJ1-4, is as follows: GAGVSQSPSNKVTEKGKDVELRCDPISGHTALYWYRQSLGQGLEFLIYFQGNSAPDKSGLPSDRFSAERTGGSVSTLTIQRTQQEDSAVYLCASSLGQGAIPREKLFFGSGTQLSVL.

This chain connects TRBV4-2 to TRBJ2-7, with D possibly TRBD1 on 6 matching bases. Deletions cut 0 bases from V and 7 bases from J, with 19 bases between. The V gene's germline CDR1 is LGHNA and CDR2 YNFKEQ. CDR3 size: 16 residues. In nucleotides, the CDR3 is TGTGCCAGCAGCCAAGATCAACAGGGCGGAATGAGTGAGCAGTACTTC. Its protein product is CASSQDQQGGMSEQYF.

This chain connects TRBV18 to TRBJ2-1; 10 bases match TRBD1. The junction had 4 bases not matched to a gene; V was cut back by 1 base and J by 4 bases. This CDR3 comprises 16 residues. Germline CDR1 KGHSH, CDR2 LQKENI. In DNA form, the CDR3 reads TGTGCCAGCTCACCACGTTCGGGACAGGGGTACAATGAGCAGTTCTTC. Translation: CASSPRSGQGYNEQFF.

This chain's CDR3 is CASRAGGTGDEQYF. The CDR3 DNA reads as TGTGCCAGCAGGGCAGGGGGGACAGGGGACGAGCAGTACTTC. V gene TRBV6-6 combines with J gene TRBJ2-7; 10 nucleotides agree with TRBD1. CDR3 length equals 14 residues. CDR1 is MNHNY and CDR2 is SVGAGI in the germline V gene (reference sequence). Trimming took 6 bases from V and 5 from J; bases not matched to a gene: 7.

The chain employs TRBV29-1 and TRBJ1-2, with unresolved D. Trimming took off 7 bases at V and 0 bases at J, with 15 bases between the two ends. The germline CDR1 and CDR2 sequences are SQVTM and ANQGSEA. This CDR3 region has 14 residues. The CDR3: CSGGRAAANYGYTF. The CDR3 DNA sequence: TGCAGCGGCGGGAGAGCTGCAGCTAACTATGGCTACACCTTC.

The chain recombines TRBV27 with TRBJ2-4; D might be TRBD2 (5 bases). Trimming pared 5 bases from V and 5 bases from J, leaving 13 bases between. Germline-derived CDR1 and CDR2 are MNHEY and SMNVEV (reference sequence). This CDR3 has 14 residues. The CDR3 sequence is CASSPRVLENIQYF. The CDR3 DNA reads as TGTGCCAGCAGTCCGCGGGTTTTAGAAAACATTCAGTACTTC.

The sample holds one count of this clonotype. The chain employs TRBV3-1 and TRBJ2-7, with a weak D call TRBD2 (5 bases). In germline, CDR1 is LGHDT, CDR2 YNNKEL (reference sequence). The CDR3 is 18 residues long. Trimming took off 1 base at V and 2 bases at J, with 21 bases between the two ends. CDR3 residues: CASSQGLRPGRVTYEQYF. The CDR3 nucleotides read TGTGCCAGCAGCCAAGGCCTCCGGCCGGGAAGGGTGACCTACGAGCAGTACTTC.

In this sample, this clonotype turned up once. The rearrangement joins TRBV20-1 to TRBJ2-3; 7 nucleotides agree with TRBD2. This CDR3 has 15 residues. After removal of 3 bases from V and 2 bases from J, the junction contained 8 bases not matched to a gene. Germline loops: CDR1 DFQATT, CDR2 SNEGSKA (reference sequence). The CDR3 spells CSASRTSSYTDTQYF. The CDR3 bases are TGCAGTGCTAGCAGGACTAGTAGTTACACAGATACGCAGTATTTT.

In its sample, this clonotype was seen a few times. The chain combines TRBV6-2 or TRBV6-3 with TRBJ2-7; perhaps TRBD1 as D (5 bases). This CDR3 is built from 14 residues. Germline V CDR1 and CDR2: MNHEY, SVGEGT. V was clipped by 6 bases and J by 3 bases, with 15 bases between them. CDR3 residues: CASRPTVLIYEQYF. In DNA, the CDR3 is TGTGCCAGCAGGCCGACAGTCCTAATCTACGAGCAGTACTTC.

The V call is TRBV5-1, the J call TRBJ2-7; TRBD2 is a possible D gene (5 bases). Trimming stripped 4 bases from V and 4 bases from J, with 18 bases between. CDR1 and CDR2 from the germline V gene are SGHRS and YFSETQ. The CDR3 extends over 15 amino acids. The CDR3 DNA reads as TGCGCCAGCAGCCCCGGCGAGGGATTTTTTTACGAGCAGTACTTC. This codes for CASSPGEGFFYEQYF.

This clonotype was observed a few times. The V and J genes are TRBV6-5 and TRBJ2-6; D could derive from TRBD1 or TRBD2 (5 bases each). V lost 4 bases and J lost 0, with 13 bases in between. This CDR3 contains 17 residues. Per germline, CDR1 MNHEY and CDR2 SVGAGI. CDR3 amino acids: CASSSMGVHSGANVLTF. CDR3 bases: TGTGCCAGCAGTTCCATGGGGGTACACTCTGGGGCCAACGTCCTGACTTTC.

The genes are TRBV28 and TRBJ2-5; tentative D call: TRBD1 (6 bases). The J call could be wrong; TRBJ2-7 is a better fit for the DNA end. CDR3 size: 13 residues. Germline CDR1 MDHEN, CDR2 SYDVKM. The CDR3 loop reads CATHKQGNYEQYF. The DNA for the CDR3 is TGTGCCACCCACAAACAGGGAAATTACGAGCAGTACTTC.

This clonotype came up a few times. The CDR3 region has the DNA TGTGCCAGCAGGAGCCCCTTGGGAGGCGGGTACACTGAAGCTTTCTTT. Translating gives CASRSPLGGGYTEAFF. The chain joins TRBV6-1 to TRBJ1-1; D gene uncertain. Trimming cost V 6 bases and J 3 bases, with 20 bases left between them. Germline V lookup: CDR1 MNHNS, CDR2 SASEGT. The CDR3 is made up of 16 amino acids.

This clonotype was counted ten times or more. The J gene is TRBJ1-2, the V gene TRBV2; 8 bases are shared with TRBD1. This CDR3 has 12 amino acids. Trimming removed 5 bases from V and 4 bases from J; junction bases left unmatched: 0. Germline V gene data show CDR1 as SNHLY and CDR2 as FYNNEI. CDR3 nucleotide sequence: TGTGCCAGCAGTACAGGGGGCTATGGCTACACCTTC. This encodes CASSTGGYGYTF.

This clonotype was seen a few times. This rearrangement joins TRBV20-1 to TRBJ2-7; D gene unclear. The J call is in doubt because the DNA end fits TRBJ2-5 better. Germline-derived CDR1 and CDR2 are DFQATT and SNEGSKA (reference sequence). CDR3 length: 13 residues. CDR3 amino acids: CSARAGFRETQYF. CDR3 DNA sequence: TGCAGTGCTAGGGCAGGTTTTCGGGAGACCCAGTACTTC.

The rearrangement joins TRBV11-1 to TRBJ2-1, with 13 bases lining up with TRBD2. With 5 bases clipped from V and 7 bases from J, the junction kept 8 bases outside the gene matches. The germline CDR1 and CDR2 sequences are SGHAT and FQDESV (reference sequence). CDR3 length equals 16 residues. The CDR3 spells CASSGGGLAGMNEQFF. The CDR3 DNA sequence: TGTGCCAGCAGCGGGGGGGGACTAGCGGGGATGAATGAGCAGTTCTTC.

The rearrangement joins TRBV3-1 to TRBJ2-1; D is possibly TRBD1 (5 bases). The CDR3 has 15 residues. V gave up 2 bases and J gave up 8 bases, with 16 bases separating them. Per germline, CDR1 LGHDT and CDR2 YNNKEL (reference sequence). The CDR3 spells CASSQSTGYRDEQFF. CDR3 DNA: TGTGCCAGCAGCCAAAGTACAGGTTATCGGGATGAGCAGTTCTTC.

This clonotype was observed a handful of times. The V call is TRBV27, the J call TRBJ1-6, with 7 bases that match TRBD1. J gave up 2 bases and V 5 bases, and 9 bases lay outside the gene matches. The CDR3 spans 17 residues. The germline V gene has CDR1 MNHEY and CDR2 SMNVEV (reference sequence). CDR3: CASSRTPQGAYNSPLHF. DNA of the CDR3: TGTGCCAGCAGTCGCACCCCTCAGGGGGCCTATAATTCACCCCTCCACTTT.

This clonotype was recorded a few times. V is TRBV7-2 and J is TRBJ2-7, with 7 bases aligning to TRBD1. This CDR3 contains 15 residues. The trim removed 3 bases at V and 2 bases at J, leaving 7 bases unmatched. In germline, CDR1 is SGHTA, CDR2 FQGNSA. CDR3 protein: CASSLRQGVTYEQYF. The CDR3 coding sequence is TGTGCCAGCAGCTTGAGGCAGGGGGTTACCTACGAGCAGTACTTC. Variable domain in full (rest from reference TRBV7-2 and TRBJ2-7): GAGVSQSPSNKVTEKGKDVELRCDPISGHTALYWYRQSLGQGLEFLIYFQGNSAPDKSGLPSDRFSAERTGGSVSTLTIQRTQQEDSAVYLCASSLRQGVTYEQYFGPGTRLTVT.

This clonotype came up a few times. V usage is TRBV11-1 and J usage is TRBJ2-5; 7 nucleotides line up with TRBD1. The CDR3 spans 16 residues. V shed 6 bases and J 0 bases; nucleotides not matched to a gene: 10. CDR1 and CDR2 (germline): SGHAT, FQDESV (reference sequence). CDR3 region: CASSKNWDRDQETQYF. The CDR3 DNA sequence: TGTGCCAGCAGTAAAAATTGGGACAGAGACCAAGAGACCCAGTACTTC. The full variable domain, with the rest looked up from reference TRBV11-1 and TRBJ2-5, is EAEVAQSPRYKITEKSQAVAFWCDPISGHATLYWYRQILGQGPELLVQFQDESVVDDSQLPKDRFSAERLKGVDSTLKIQPAELGDSAMYLCASSKNWDRDQETQYFGPGTRLLVL.

Only a few counts were recorded for this clonotype. The gene calls are TRBV27 and TRBJ2-5; TRBD2 is a possible D gene (6 bases). The germline V gene has CDR1 MNHEY and CDR2 SMNVEV (reference sequence). The CDR3 extends over 14 amino acids. Trimming took 5 bases from V and 5 from J, leaving 15 bases between them. CDR3 DNA: TGTGCCAGCAGTCAGATCGGGAGTAGGGAGACCCAGTACTTC. Its translation is CASSQIGSRETQYF.

This clonotype came up a few times. The J gene is TRBJ2-7, the V gene TRBV7-3; D remains ambiguous. The CDR3 is made up of 14 amino acids. Trimming stripped 3 bases from V and 2 bases from J, with 11 bases between. Germline loops: CDR1 SGHTA, CDR2 FQGTGA. The CDR3 region is CASSFSQATYEQYF. CDR3 coding DNA: TGTGCCAGCAGCTTCAGTCAGGCGACCTACGAGCAGTACTTC.

This clonotype occurred once. Compared with germline, one end of the junction differs, possibly owing to a read error. This chain uses TRBV18 with TRBJ2-3; the match to TRBD1 covers 7 bases. CDR1 KGHSH and CDR2 LQKENI come from the germline V gene. This CDR3 has 17 amino acids. CDR3 in amino acids: CASSQNRGGDNTETQYF. The CDR3 coding sequence is TGTGCCAGCTCACAAAACAGGGGCGGAGATAACACAGAGACGCAGTATTTT.

This chain uses TRBV30 with TRBJ1-1, with 8 bases aligning to TRBD1. CDR3 size: 12 residues. Germline trimming cut 5 bases from V and 4 bases from J; bases unmatched to any gene: 3. Germline V lookup: CDR1 GTSNPN, CDR2 SVGIG (reference sequence). The CDR3 region is CAWGDRGTEAFF. The CDR3 bases are TGTGCCTGGGGAGACAGGGGCACTGAAGCTTTCTTT.